These T cell receptor beta chains were read from a single sample in a study of cytomegalovirus exposure and HLA in healthy donors. Sequencing used immunoSEQ multiplex PCR; TCRdb keeps in-frame clones, though not all of them. The sample lists some 100,000 clones, 86% occurring once. What was sequenced was PBMCs. The origin of the receptors is a man aged 18 to 29 in good health and CMV-seronegative. The CDR3 runs from the conserved cysteine through the conserved F or W. The D gene is left open where the match is weak. Clone size, where shown, is once, few, many, or a class for clones that have expanded.

J gene,D gene,clone size,V gene,CDR3 protein,CDR3 DNA
TRBJ2-3,TRBD1,NA,TRBV5-1,CASSLARTGDRADTQYF,TGCGCCAGCAGCTTGGCCCGGACAGGGGACAGGGCAGATACGCAGTATTTT
TRBJ2-3,NA,NA,TRBV4-1,CASSQSGSTDTQYF,TGCGCCAGCAGCCAGAGCGGGAGCACAGATACGCAGTATTTT
TRBJ2-1,TRBD1,NA,TRBV28,CASSSAGTGVYNEQFF,TGTGCCAGCAGTTCCGCCGGGACAGGGGTCTACAATGAGCAGTTCTTC
TRBJ1-1,NA,NA,TRBV7-9,CASSLGRGTENTEAFF,TGTGCCAGCAGCTTAGGCAGGGGCACGGAGAACACTGAAGCTTTCTTT
TRBJ2-6,NA,NA,TRBV27,CASSLSTGAGANVLTF,TGTGCCAGCAGTTTATCGACGGGGGCTGGGGCCAACGTCCTGACTTTC
TRBJ2-2,TRBD2,NA,TRBV9,CASSTSRLAENTGELFF,TGTGCCAGCAGCACTAGTAGGCTAGCGGAAAACACCGGGGAGCTGTTTTTT
TRBJ2-1,TRBD2,NA,TRBV6-5,CASRPSGSSYNEQFF,TGTGCCAGCAGACCTAGCGGAAGCTCCTACAATGAGCAGTTCTTC
TRBJ2-6,TRBD1,once,TRBV7-8,CASRGQKISGANVLTF,TGTGCCAGCCGGGGACAGAAAATTTCTGGGGCCAACGTCCTGACTTTC
TRBJ2-6,TRBD1,once,TRBV2,CASSAGTGITGANVLTF,TGTGCCAGCAGTGCCGGGACAGGGATCACTGGGGCCAACGTCCTGACTTTC
TRBJ2-1,TRBD2,NA,TRBV2,CASSARMRGSYNEQFF,TGTGCCAGCAGTGCAAGAATGCGGGGGTCCTACAATGAGCAGTTCTTC
TRBJ2-5,NA,NA,TRBV5-1,CASSLARGAKLETQYF,TGCGCCAGCAGCTTGGCTCGGGGGGCTAAGCTAGAGACCCAGTACTTC
TRBJ2-2,NA,NA,TRBV7-6,CASRKDQGNTGELFF,TGTGCCAGCAGAAAAGACCAGGGGAACACCGGGGAGCTGTTTTTT
TRBJ1-1,TRBD1,NA,TRBV5-6,CASSFGQGGNTEAFF,TGTGCCAGCAGCTTTGGGCAGGGGGGGAACACTGAAGCTTTCTTT
TRBJ1-1,TRBD1,NA,TRBV5-5,CASTGGYGAFF,TGTGCCAGCACAGGGGGATACGGAGCTTTCTTT
TRBJ1-3,NA,NA,TRBV23-1,CASSQSREGRTGNTIYF,TGCGCCAGCAGTCAATCGAGGGAGGGGCGAACTGGAAACACCATATATTTT
TRBJ2-3,NA,once,TRBV6-4,CASSATHSTDTQYF,TGTGCCAGCAGCGCGACACACAGCACAGATACGCAGTATTTT
TRBJ2-1,NA,NA,TRBV5-1,CASSKEGTPYNEQFF,TGCGCCAGCAGCAAGGAGGGGACTCCCTACAATGAGCAGTTCTTC
TRBJ2-1,NA,NA,TRBV18,CASSPRPQNEDNEQFF,TGTGCCAGCTCACCACGGCCCCAAAACGAAGACAATGAGCAGTTCTTC
TRBJ2-5,NA,few,TRBV7-2,CASSLLRGTQYF,TGTGCCAGCAGCCTGCTCAGGGGGACCCAGTACTTC
TRBJ2-1,NA,NA,TRBV21-1,CASTKRGSSSYNEQFF,TGTGCCAGCACCAAACGGGGGTCCAGCTCCTACAATGAGCAGTTCTTC
TRBJ2-3,TRBD2,NA,TRBV30,CAWSGLAGAGDTQYF,TGTGCCTGGAGCGGACTAGCGGGGGCAGGAGATACGCAGTATTTT
TRBJ1-4,TRBD1,once,TRBV29-1,CSTRTGNEKLFF,TGCAGCACACGGACAGGGAATGAAAAACTGTTTTTT
TRBJ2-7,TRBD2,NA,TRBV7-2,CASSTRGGRGPNSYEQYF,TGTGCCAGCAGCACACGGGGGGGGCGCGGCCCAAACTCCTACGAGCAGTACTTC
TRBJ1-1,TRBD1,once,TRBV9,CASSSRGLGEAFF,TGTGCCAGCAGCTCTAGGGGGCTCGGGGAAGCTTTCTTT
TRBJ2-1,TRBD2,NA,TRBV12-5,CASGLGAGGPGEQFF,TGTGCTAGTGGTCTTGGTGCGGGGGGGCCGGGTGAGCAGTTCTTC
TRBJ2-7,NA,NA,TRBV27,CASSLLDKPYEQYF,TGTGCCAGCAGTTTATTGGACAAACCCTACGAGCAGTACTTC
TRBJ1-1,NA,NA,TRBV29-1,CSVDDAGQSTEAFF,TGCAGCGTTGACGACGCAGGTCAGAGCACTGAAGCTTTCTTT
TRBJ1-1,NA,NA,TRBV9,CASSARTGGNRGNTEAFF,TGTGCCAGCAGCGCTCGTACCGGGGGGAACAGAGGGAACACTGAAGCTTTCTTT
TRBJ1-6,NA,few,TRBV25-1,CASHGGNSPLHF,TGTGCCAGCCATGGGGGGAATTCACCCCTCCACTTT
TRBJ2-1,NA,NA,TRBV11-1,CASSLAGGYNEQFF,TGTGCCAGCAGCTTAGCGGGGGGCTACAATGAGCAGTTCTTC
TRBJ2-3,TRBD2,once,TRBV2,CASLPRLAGVMNTQYF,TGTGCCAGCCTCCCCCGACTAGCTGGGGTTATGAATACGCAGTATTTT
TRBJ1-6,NA,once,TRBV6-6,CASSPQYSPLHF,TGTGCCAGCAGTCCCCAATATTCACCCCTCCACTTT
TRBJ2-2,TRBD2,NA,TRBV5-1,CASSLGLAEDTGELFF,TGCGCCAGCAGCTTGGGACTAGCGGAAGATACCGGGGAGCTGTTTTTT